This T cell receptor beta chain stems from a study of blood T cells in healthy people across ages (dated by TCRdb to the mid-2010s). For the wider study: In model experiments, template switching captured roughly one uniquely barcoded TCR beta cDNA molecule for every two T cells. Donors were grouped into four age groups: young (average 16 years), middle-aged (39), aged (roughly 67) and long-lived (approximately 75). Age-related changes in TCR beta repertoire diversity were measured in the study by deep sequencing normalized with unique cDNA molecular identifiers. Donors of different ages were randomly distributed across sequencing lanes to avoid experimental bias. For two donors (one aged 18 to 30 and one aged 80 or older), the study analyzed two additional independent replicas of 1 million unique cDNA reads from the same blood draw.

This clonotype was seen more than once but under ten times. Its antigen specificity is not known. Base-call qualities are not available, and no considerably larger clone is one nucleotide away. Via the germline V gene, CDR1 is MGHDK and CDR2 SYGVNS. At the junction V is shortened by 2 bases and J by 0 bases; bases outside the gene matches: 14. The CDR3 has 21 amino acids, counting the end cysteine and phenylalanine. Only the CDR3 DNA stays, 63 bases, in frame from base 1. The library was prepared using 5' RACE. A second PCR of roughly 6 to 11 cycles was run with a J-beta primer mix and a sample-barcoded 5' primer. A template-switch 5' adaptor carrying 12 random nucleotides introduced a unique molecular identifier onto each TCR beta cDNA molecule. Each sample yielded at least 2.5 million CDR3-containing paired-end reads. All of the RNA was converted into first-strand cDNA using the Mint cDNA synthesis kit, with a TRBC-specific oligonucleotide serving as the primer. All cDNA was treated with uracil-DNA glycosylase and then went through a first 18-cycle PCR with the universal primers M1SS and BC2_uni_R. The original methods were these. Normalization of each sample was performed by random selection of 1 million high-quality reads, each carrying a distinct molecular identifier. Reads with shared molecular identifiers were discarded instead of being binned into consensus sequences. MiTCR, run with a Q25 quality threshold and the strictest error-elimination algorithm, handled CDR3 identification, clonotype clustering and error correction. Lower-bound total TCR beta diversity was estimated with a nonparametric unseen species model using Euler transformation. The public reads were quality trimmed at Q25 with fastp and then assembled into clones with MiXCR by TCRdb, keeping productive beta chains. Rows are unified per CDR3 protein, each entry keeping the most common DNA and genes. The authors' filters were not applied to this entry. The sample data list around 2 million distinct CDR3 sequences, and about 39% of these were observed just once. The ten largest clones capture roughly 24% of the sample.

Systemically healthy Caucasian individuals from Russia, some 36 in total and aged about 6 to 100 years, were included as donors. Approximately 9 milliliters of peripheral blood were collected from each donor into EDTA-treated Vacutainer tubes. Ficoll-Paque density-gradient centrifugation was used to isolate PBMCs, with at least 7 million per sample. Trizol reagent was used to extract total RNA from the PBMCs, yielding at least 5 micrograms per sample. For every donor, flow cytometry on a PBMC aliquot measured the percentage of naive CD45RAhigh/CD27high T cells. The research as a whole found: Estimates of total diversity based on one million sequenced T cells were considered lower bounds and underestimates. Bulk unsorted PBMC profiling prevented conclusive comparison of naive and antigen-experienced compartments. Observed TCR beta diversity per million T cells fell roughly linearly with age, and a significant reduction was already apparent by age around 44. The CMV infection status of donors was not known, potentially confounding age-related changes in expanded clonotypes. The long-lived group showed more naive CD4+ T cells, fewer expanded clones and increased TCR diversity than the aged group, suggesting age selection. There was a strong correlation between observed TCR beta diversity and the percentage of naive T cells measured by flow cytometry.

This receptor chain uses TRBV25-1 and TRBJ2-5; TRBD2 matches 14 bases in the middle. This clonotype originated in a human donor in good health. Sample: blood. CDR3 region: CASSEKHPVGLAGVYQETQYF. The nucleotide sequence is TGTGCCAGCAGTGAAAAGCATCCCGTGGGACTAGCGGGGGTGTACCAAGAGACCCAGTACTTC.